This TCR beta chain is from a study of T-cell memory formation after mild COVID-19. Across the whole study: Largely donor-specific sequence clusters came from a couple of donors. Study results and limitations: Proof of SARS-CoV-2 specificity was absent for the second-wave clones that crested on day 37. Cross-reactive memory apparently joined, as some responding clones appeared in pre-infection memory.

Regarding this clonotype: Its cognate antigen is unknown.

The CDR3 sequence is 14 residues long. Germline V CDR1 and CDR2: SGHTA, FQGNSA. V gave up 5 bases and J gave up 3 bases; unmatched junction bases: 4. TCRdb independently ran MiXCR on the 5' RACE reads; one entry per CDR3 protein. This sample yields about 310,000 distinct CDR3 sequences, of which roughly 19% are seen a single time; around 21% belongs to the top ten. The origin of this receptor is a man aged 18 to 29 who had mild COVID-19 (a few samples of this study predate the infection). Cell type and time point are not known. The V call is TRBV7-2, the J call TRBJ1-2; TRBD1 aligns across 9 bases. The specimen was PBMCs or a T cell subset sorted from them (not recorded which). The CDR3 DNA sequence: TGTGCCAGCAGCCTGGGGACAGGGTACTATGGCTACACCTTC. Translating it yields CASSLGTGYYGYTF.